The sequence of this T cell receptor beta chain was determined in a study of shared clonotypes between healthy human individuals. Concerning this clone itself: It differs at one base from a far larger clone, so likely a read error.

Amplification in unsorted PBMC replicate PCRs started from around 310 ng DNA, which equals about 28,000 T cell genomes. Source study methods: Because ImmunoSEQ provided only junction sequences with no quality scores, the filtering differed. Sequencing used immunoSEQ multiplex PCR; TCRdb keeps in-frame clones, though not all of them. The DNA was the basis for D and trimming; V, J and clone size are from that table. The repertoire holds about 490,000 clones, with roughly 80% as singletons. The CDR3 extends over 13 amino acids. Looked up from germline, CDR1 is MNHNS and CDR2 is SASEGT. Trimming removed 10 bases at V and 9 bases at J, with 19 bases between.

This TCR derives from a woman in her forties in good health. Some clones in this sample may be carry-over from other donors' samples. The sample comprised PBMCs. The rearrangement links TRBV6-1 to TRBJ2-1; D may be TRBD2 (6 bases). The CDR3 loop reads CATPIVGGVEQFF. DNA of the CDR3: TGTGCCACCCCCATAGTGGGAGGTGTTGAGCAGTTCTTC.